This T cell receptor beta chain comes out of a study of B cell selection in AIRE deficiency. Study results and caveats: Patient Tconv cells held around a third of Treg sequences shared by healthy donors.

Conventional CD4 T cells were sorted as CD4+CD127+ cells. Authors' methods: About 1.1x10^5 patient and 1.3x10^5 or so healthy donor in-frame TCRbeta sequences came from conventional T cells. Generated by immunoSEQ multiplex PCR, the TCRdb table keeps only in-frame clones and is missing some. The V and J calls and clone size come from that table; D and trimming were worked out from the DNA. The sample lists under 30,000 clones; around 97% were seen once. The V gene lost 5 bases and the J gene lost 4 bases, with 11 bases spanning the gap. The V gene's germline CDR1 is LNHDA and CDR2 SQIVND (reference sequence). The CDR3 loop spans 13 amino acids. A word on this clone: Its specificity is unknown.

The V and J genes are TRBV19 and TRBJ1-2, with D tentatively TRBD1 (6 bases). This TCR was recovered from a human donor with AIRE deficiency. Sequencing used conventional CD4+ T cells sorted from PBMCs. The CDR3 DNA reads as TGTGCCAGTAGTGACTTAGGGGGCTATGGCTACACCTTC. Translation gives CASSDLGGYGYTF.